Each of the 11 T cell receptor beta chains below was sequenced from the same sample in a study of Graves' ophthalmopathy and Graves' hyperthyroidism. As the template, RNA transcripts were used to amplify TCR beta CDR3 regions. A first-round RT-PCR used HTBI primers, followed by a second-round multiplex PCR. TCRdb redid the calling of the multiplex PCR reads with MiXCR, one entry per CDR3 protein. The sample contains around 520,000 distinct CDR3 sequences, approximately 37% of which appear only once. The sequencing sample was made of peripheral blood or thyroid tissue (not recorded which). The receptors were sampled from an adult man with Graves' hyperthyroidism.

This clonotype has more than one count but fewer than ten. The chain has TRBV20-1 and TRBJ1-3; no clear D gene. This CDR3 spans 13 amino acids. V was pared by 6 bases and J by 0 bases, with 9 bases between. Germline CDR1 reads DFQATT; CDR2 reads SNEGSKA (reference sequence). CDR3 DNA sequence: TGCAGTGCCCCTAGCTACTCTGGAAACACCATATATTTT. Its translation is CSAPSYSGNTIYF.

This chain uses TRBV7-9 with TRBJ2-3; D gene uncertain. Germline V lookup: CDR1 SEHNR, CDR2 FQNEAQ (reference sequence). The V gene lost 1 base and the J gene lost 2 bases, with 10 bases spanning the gap. This CDR3 has 15 amino acids. CDR3 amino acids: CASSLVDRFTDTQYF. The CDR3, as DNA: TGTGCCAGCAGCTTAGTGGATCGGTTCACAGATACGCAGTATTTT.

This clonotype was detected many times. This chain links TRBV24-1 with TRBJ1-2; D possibly corresponds to TRBD1 (5 bases). The CDR3 consists of 15 residues. The germline V gene encodes CDR1 KGHDR and CDR2 SFDVKD. V was clipped by 3 bases and J by 0 bases, with 10 bases between them. CDR3 DNA sequence: TGTGCCACCAGTGATCCCAGGGAGCCTAACTATGGCTACACCTTC. It specifies CATSDPREPNYGYTF.

The chain employs TRBV29-1 and TRBJ1-5; D may be TRBD1 (5 bases). Trimming removed 8 bases from V and 3 bases from J, with 14 bases in between. Germline V gene lookup returns CDR1 SQVTM and CDR2 ANQGSEA. This CDR3 has 13 residues. The CDR3 loop reads CSSYGGINQPQHF. In nucleotides, the CDR3 is TGCAGCAGTTACGGGGGAATCAATCAGCCCCAGCATTTT.

This sequence joins TRBV6-6 and TRBJ1-2; D is uncertain. The CDR3 length is 12 residues. V dropped 1 base and J dropped 12 bases, with 12 bases sitting between them. In germline, CDR1 is MNHNY, CDR2 SVGAGI (reference sequence). The CDR3, as DNA: TGTGCCAGCAGTTACTTGGGCTCTGGAAACACCTTC. It yields the protein CASSYLGSGNTF.

This clonotype was counted ten times or more. The chain has TRBV12-3 or TRBV12-4 and TRBJ2-5; the match to TRBD1 covers 7 bases. The CDR3 length is 13 residues. After removal of 4 bases from V and 4 bases from J, the junction contained 3 bases not matched to a gene. CDR3 amino acids: CASSSRQGETQYF. CDR3 bases: TGTGCCAGCAGTTCCCGACAGGGAGAGACCCAGTACTTC.

This clonotype was counted at least ten times. The chain uses TRBV20-1 and TRBJ1-5; TRBD1 agrees at 9 bases. The length of the CDR3 is 16 residues. Germline assignment: CDR1 DFQATT and CDR2 SNEGSKA (reference sequence). V was pared by 0 bases and J by 3 bases, with 6 bases of the junction left unmatched. CDR3 loop: CSARDQDRGPNQPQHF. The CDR3 DNA follows: TGCAGTGCTAGAGACCAGGACAGGGGACCCAATCAGCCCCAGCATTTT.

The J gene is TRBJ1-5, the V gene TRBV7-2; D gene uncertain. CDR3 size: 15 residues. Between the trimmed V and J ends, which lost 2 bases and 7 bases, there was a span of 15 bases. Per the germline V gene, CDR1 is SGHTA and CDR2 is FQGNSA. The CDR3 spells CASSLLTSGEQPQHF. The CDR3 nucleotides are TGTGCCAGCAGCTTACTGACTAGCGGTGAGCAGCCCCAGCATTTT. Using reference TRBV7-2 and TRBJ1-5 for the parts outside the CDR3, the full variable domain is GAGVSQSPSNKVTEKGKDVELRCDPISGHTALYWYRQSLGQGLEFLIYFQGNSAPDKSGLPSDRFSAERTGGSVSTLTIQRTQQEDSAVYLCASSLLTSGEQPQHFGDGTRLSIL.

This clonotype was recorded many times. The rearrangement uses TRBV20-1 and TRBJ1-5; TRBD1 might be the D (6 bases). V dropped 4 bases and J dropped 7 bases, with 20 bases sitting between them. In germline, CDR1 is DFQATT, CDR2 SNEGSKA (reference sequence). This CDR3 comprises 15 residues. CDR3 in amino acids: CSAIGGDGALQPQHF. The CDR3 bases are TGCAGTGCTATAGGGGGAGATGGGGCTCTACAGCCCCAGCATTTT.

This chain uses TRBV2 with TRBJ2-7; the D gene is possibly TRBD1 (6 bases). Trimming shortened V by 4 bases and J by 3 bases, and 13 bases separated the two germline ends. Germline CDR1 and CDR2: SNHLY and FYNNEI. The CDR3 has 14 amino acids. The CDR3 here is CASSGRSGVYEQYF. Written as DNA, the CDR3 is TGTGCCAGCAGTGGGAGGTCAGGGGTCTACGAGCAGTACTTC.

The sample holds a few counts of this clonotype. V and J are TRBV24-1 and TRBJ2-3; tentatively, D is TRBD1 (6 bases). CDR1 KGHDR and CDR2 SFDVKD come from the germline V gene. The CDR3 is 14 amino acids. V was clipped by 12 bases and J by 2 bases, with 17 bases between them. CDR3 loop: CAPADRSSTDTQYF. The CDR3 DNA is TGTGCCCCCGCCGACAGGAGTTCCACAGATACGCAGTATTTT.